Listed below are T cell receptor beta chains from one sample, sequenced in a study of neurological immune-mediated disorders. TCRdb called the 5' RACE reads again in MiXCR, with one record for every CDR3 protein. The data contain 16,000 or so distinct CDR3 sequences, about 9% of them singletons. The sample consisted of CD8+ T cells from blood. The origin of the receptors is a man in his fifties in good health. Both conserved end residues are part of each CDR3. D genes are given only for firm matches. Not all rows give a size; the values are once, few, many and, for expanded clones, a class.

D	V	J	size	DNA	CDR3
TRBD2	TRBV7-2	TRBJ2-1	many	TGTGCCAGCAGCTTAGACGGCGGGGGATCCTACAATGAGCAGTTCTTC	CASSLDGGGSYNEQFF
TRBD2	TRBV20-1	TRBJ2-1	.	TGCAGTGCTCTGATTAGCGGGAGGATCAATGAGCAGTTCTTC	CSALISGRINEQFF
TRBD1	TRBV5-8	TRBJ2-7	.	TGTGCCAGCAGCTTTCACTGTCAGGGGGCGTACGACCAGTACTTC	CASSFHCQGAYDQYF
.	TRBV20-1	TRBJ2-7	.	TGCAGTGCTAGAGATGGGACGGGCGGCGAGCAGTACTTC	CSARDGTGGEQYF
TRBD1	TRBV27	TRBJ2-7	many	TGTGCCAGCAGTTCAGGGACAGAGATTTCCTACGAGCAGTACTTC	CASSSGTEISYEQYF
TRBD1	TRBV4-1	TRBJ2-6	many	TGCGCCAGCAGCCCTGACAGGGGGCCGTATGGGGCCAACGTCCTGACTTTC	CASSPDRGPYGANVLTF
TRBD2	TRBV24-1	TRBJ2-1	many	TGTGCCACCAGTGATTTGAGGCGGGAGGGTCAATTCTTC	CATSDLRREGQFF
.	TRBV20-1	TRBJ2-1	many	TGCAGTGCTAGTTTTTCGGAGTCCTACAATGAGCAGTTCTTC	CSASFSESYNEQFF
TRBD1	TRBV28	TRBJ2-7	many	TGTGCCAGCAGTTGGGACAGGACCTACGAGCAGTACTTC	CASSWDRTYEQYF
TRBD1	TRBV11-2	TRBJ2-2	many	TGTGCCAGCAGCTTCGGGACAGGCTGGGCCGGGGAGCTGTTTTTT	CASSFGTGWAGELFF
.	TRBV7-3	TRBJ2-2	many	TGTGCCAGCAGCTCCCGGATCGGGGGAACCGGGGAGCTGTTTTTT	CASSSRIGGTGELFF
.	TRBV27	TRBJ2-7	many	TGTGCCAGCAGTTCGGGGGGCGGGGGAGCGTACGAGCAGTACTTC	CASSSGGGGAYEQYF
.	TRBV24-1	TRBJ2-7	many	TGTGCCACCAGTGATTTGCCGGGGCCTCAAGGAGAGCAGTACTTC	CATSDLPGPQGEQYF
.	TRBV24-1	TRBJ2-7	many	TGTGCCACCAGTGATTCAGGACCGTCGTACGAGCAGTACTTC	CATSDSGPSYEQYF
.	TRBV28	TRBJ2-2	many	TGTGCCACCGCTCGGGTTTCGAACACCGGGGAGCTGTTTTTT	CATARVSNTGELFF
TRBD1	TRBV3-1	TRBJ2-2	many	TGTGCCAGCCAAGAGGGGGCCAACACCGGGGAGCTGTTTTTT	CASQEGANTGELFF
TRBD1	TRBV6-1	TRBJ1-5	.	TGTGCCAGCGGTACGACAGGGAGTCAGCCCCAGCATTTT	CASGTTGSQPQHF
.	TRBV3-1	TRBJ1-2	many	TGTGCCAGCAGCCAAGATTGGGGTGTTGATGGCTACACCTTC	CASSQDWGVDGYTF
TRBD2	TRBV4-1	TRBJ2-5	many	TGCGCCAGCAGCCAAGAACTAGCGGGGTTCCAAGAGACCCAGTACTTC	CASSQELAGFQETQYF
.	TRBV6-5	TRBJ2-3	many	TGTGCCAGCAGTTACTCGACAGTCACAGATACGCAGTATTTT	CASSYSTVTDTQYF
.	TRBV30	TRBJ2-5	many	TGTGCCTGGAGTTGGGGACAAGAGACCCAGTACTTC	CAWSWGQETQYF
.	TRBV20-1	TRBJ2-1	many	TGCAGTGCTAGAGGCGAAACTAGGATGTACAACAATGAGCAGTTCTTC	CSARGETRMYNNEQFF
.	TRBV29-1	TRBJ2-7	many	TGCAGCGTTGCTTGGGGGTCCGAGCAGTACTTC	CSVAWGSEQYF
.	TRBV7-2	TRBJ2-2	many	TGTGCCAGCAGCTTAGAGGGGCGGAGTCGCACCGGGGAGCTGTTTTTT	CASSLEGRSRTGELFF
TRBD1	TRBV6-5	TRBJ1-5	few	TGTGCCAGCAGCCCCACAGGGGCGCAAAATCAGCCCCAGCATTTT	CASSPTGAQNQPQHF
.	TRBV29-1	TRBJ2-3	many	TGCAGCGGGGATTGGATAGCGGCCACAGATACGCAGTATTTT	CSGDWIAATDTQYF
.	TRBV20-1	TRBJ2-2	many	TGCAGTGCTAGGGCCCTGACAGAGAACACCGGGGAGCTGTTTTTT	CSARALTENTGELFF
.	TRBV5-6	TRBJ2-3	many	TGTGCCAGCAGCCTAGTACCAGATACGCAGTATTTT	CASSLVPDTQYF
TRBD1	TRBV7-9	TRBJ2-7	many	TGTGCCAGCAGCATAGGACAGGGGGGCTACGAGCAGTACTTC	CASSIGQGGYEQYF
TRBD1	TRBV28	TRBJ1-1	few	TGTGCCAGCAGTTTGCTGACAGGGCAAACCACTGAAGCTTTCTTT	CASSLLTGQTTEAFF
TRBD1	TRBV20-1	TRBJ2-4	many	TGCAGTGCTACTTACCACCGGGACAGGTTGTTCGTAGCCAAAAACATTCAGTACTTC	CSATYHRDRLFVAKNIQYF
.	TRBV28	TRBJ2-7	many	TGTGCCAGCAGTTTCGGGGGCATCTACGAGCAGTACTTC	CASSFGGIYEQYF
.	TRBV5-6	TRBJ2-3	many	TGTGCCAGCAGCTTGGCCACAGATACGCAGTATTTT	CASSLATDTQYF
.	TRBV20-1	TRBJ2-3	many	TGCAGTGCTAGAGATCAACGGACCACAGATACGCAGTATTTT	CSARDQRTTDTQYF
TRBD1	TRBV7-9	TRBJ1-6	many	TGTGCCAGCAAAGAGACAGGGGGTAATAATTCACCCCTCCACTTT	CASKETGGNNSPLHF